The next 2 T cell receptor beta chains were all read from a single sample in a study of spatial heterogeneity in lung cancer. Points from the study as a whole: Counts of expanded intratumoral alpha and beta TCRs tracked tumor mutation counts.

As to time point: sample taken at primary tumor resection. MiXCR was run by TCRdb on the 5' RACE reads, yielding one entry per CDR3 protein. Seen here are 680 or so distinct CDR3 sequences, roughly 31% observed once, and the top ten hold around a fifth. These receptors are not linked to any known antigen. The specimen was lung tumor tissue, collected at surgery. Every receptor here comes from a male donor with early-stage non-small cell lung cancer.

This clonotype was picked up a small number of times. The V call is TRBV13, the J call TRBJ2-3; TRBD1 agrees at 10 bases. Per the germline V gene, CDR1 is PRHDT and CDR2 is FYEKMQ (reference sequence). The V and J ends lost 3 bases and 1 base, in that order; junction bases with no gene match: 4. CDR3 length equals 16 residues. The CDR3 reads CASSLGTGEGTDTQYF. The CDR3 DNA sequence: TGTGCCAGCAGCTTGGGGACAGGGGAAGGCACAGATACGCAGTATTTT.

This clonotype was recorded a few times. This chain connects TRBV28 to TRBJ2-5; D ambiguous. The germline V gene encodes CDR1 MDHEN and CDR2 SYDVKM. The CDR3 is 17 amino acids. V was pared by 6 bases and J by 4 bases, with 24 bases between. The CDR3 is CASSHNSAGPLGETQYF. DNA for the CDR3: TGTGCCAGCAGCCATAACAGTGCCGGGCCCCTCGGAGAGACCCAGTACTTC. Full variable domain (missing parts from reference TRBV28 and TRBJ2-5): DVKVTQSSRYLVKRTGEKVFLECVQDMDHENMFWYRQDPGLGLRLIYFSYDVKMKEKGDIPEGYSVSREKKERFSLILESASTNQTSMYLCASSHNSAGPLGETQYFGPGTRLLVL.